The entry below gives a single T cell receptor beta chain sequence along with its context. Per the authors' pipeline: Amplified reference gene primers provided the basis for estimating nucleated cell counts. The data were produced by immunoSEQ multiplex PCR, yet TCRdb's version contains in-frame clones alone and is incomplete. The V and J calls and clone size are taken from that table; D and trimming were inferred from the DNA. The sample contains 120,000 to 150,000 clones, around 87% of which appear only once. Trimming cost V 0 bases and J 1 base, with 7 bases left between them. This CDR3 is 15 amino acids long. Germline CDR1 is LGHNA and CDR2 is YSLEER. The sample originates from a study of blood T cell repertoires in COVID-19. Study-wide context: T cells, B-cell-depleted T cells, or PBMCs provided the cDNA or gDNA that served as material.

This sequence originates from a man over 45 who had recovered from COVID-19. The chain has TRBV4-3 and TRBJ1-5, with no clear D. Sequencing was carried out using peripheral blood. In nucleotides, the CDR3 is TGCGCCAGCAGCCAAGATCGGGGAAGCAATCAGCCCCAGCATTTT. Protein sequence: CASSQDRGSNQPQHF.